This paragraph covers one T cell receptor (beta chain) sequence. Its antigen is currently unknown. The entry originates in a study of CD8 T cells in ankylosing spondylitis. Notes on the study in general: In synovial fluid and blood from reactive arthritis, some motif variants were previously reported. Ankylosing spondylitis blood appeared to carry a characteristic TCR beta motif of roughly eight highly homologous variants. As reported, disease-linked clones showed significant enrichment in matched ankylosing spondylitis synovial fluid. A CD8+ phenotype characterized the disease-linked clones, which were relatively rare in peripheral blood.

The V gene's germline CDR1 is SGHAT and CDR2 FQNNGV. This CDR3 is built from 18 residues. The V gene lost 5 bases and the J gene lost 0 bases, with 17 bases spanning the gap. By quantitative 5'-RACE with molecular barcodes, the TCR beta libraries were made. TCRdb re-analysed the 5' RACE reads in MiXCR, keeping a single row per CDR3 protein. The sample holds around 770,000 distinct CDR3 sequences; roughly 19% are singletons and the top ten take about 19%. The sequence was collected from a male donor with ankylosing spondylitis. V gene TRBV11-2 combines with J gene TRBJ2-6; no clear D. Sequenced sample: blood, either unsorted or a sorted T cell fraction (not recorded which). The chain's CDR3 is CASSQGRIQYSGANVLTF. CDR3 nucleotide sequence: TGTGCCAGCAGCCAAGGCAGGATTCAATACTCTGGGGCCAACGTCCTGACTTTC.